This T cell receptor beta chain emerged from a study of cytomegalovirus exposure and HLA in healthy donors. Whole-study findings and limits: Many donors carried some public TCRs, although rarity characterized most TCR sequences.

In the case of this clone: Its antigen is not known.

Germline loops: CDR1 MGHRA, CDR2 YSYEKL. The CDR3 is made up of 18 amino acids. V dropped 2 bases and J dropped 6; count of bases not matched to a gene: 16. Produced via immunoSEQ multiplex PCR; TCRdb's table is partial and in-frame only. This table holds 110,000 or so clones, roughly 84% found once. The chain combines TRBV4-1 with TRBJ2-1; 7 nucleotides line up with TRBD1. This receptor was obtained from a woman in her twenties or thirties in good health and CMV-seronegative. The sequenced sample consisted of PBMCs. The DNA of the CDR3 is TGCGCCAGCAGCCAAATACCGAGACAGGGCCCGAGGGGCAATGAGCAGTTCTTC. Translation: CASSQIPRQGPRGNEQFF.